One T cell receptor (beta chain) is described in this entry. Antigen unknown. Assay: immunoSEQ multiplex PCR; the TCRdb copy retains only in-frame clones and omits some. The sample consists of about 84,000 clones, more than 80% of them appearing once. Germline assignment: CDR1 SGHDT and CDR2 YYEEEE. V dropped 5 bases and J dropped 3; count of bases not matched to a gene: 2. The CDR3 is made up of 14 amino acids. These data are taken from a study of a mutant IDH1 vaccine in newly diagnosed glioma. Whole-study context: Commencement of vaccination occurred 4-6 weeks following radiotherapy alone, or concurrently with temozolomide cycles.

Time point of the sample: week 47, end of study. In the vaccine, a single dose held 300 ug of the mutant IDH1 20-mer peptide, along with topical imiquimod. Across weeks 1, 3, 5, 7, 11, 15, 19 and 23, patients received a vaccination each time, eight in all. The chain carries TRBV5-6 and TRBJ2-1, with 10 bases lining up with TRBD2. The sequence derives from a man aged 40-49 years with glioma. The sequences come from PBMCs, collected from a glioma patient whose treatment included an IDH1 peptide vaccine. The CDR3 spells CASRRLAGYNEQFF. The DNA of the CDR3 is TGTGCCAGCAGGAGACTAGCGGGCTACAATGAGCAGTTCTTC.